The T cell receptor (beta chain) under discussion was sequenced for a study of CD8 T cells in ankylosing spondylitis. The study's findings and limits: Those disease-linked clones were CD8+; they were also relatively rare in peripheral blood. Certain motif variants had earlier appeared in reactive arthritis synovial fluid and blood. Matched synovial fluid from ankylosing spondylitis patients was reported to be enriched for disease-linked clones. Blood from ankylosing spondylitis patients appeared to carry a characteristic eight-variant TCR beta motif.

Of note for this clonotype: Its target is unknown.

Quantitative barcoded 5'-RACE was used to prepare TCR beta libraries. From the 5' RACE reads, TCRdb called clonotypes with MiXCR, one entry per CDR3 protein. The sample contains around 450,000 distinct CDR3 sequences, roughly 27% of which appear only once. This CDR3 has 13 amino acids. Germline lookup yields CDR1 DFQATT and CDR2 SNEGSKA (reference sequence). Trimming removed 3 bases from V and 3 bases from J; junction bases left unmatched: 4. Sequencing used blood, either unsorted or a sorted T cell fraction (not recorded which). The TCR was taken from a male donor with ankylosing spondylitis. The J gene is TRBJ2-5, the V gene TRBV20-1; 7 bases map to TRBD2. CDR3 loop: CSASTSAKETQYF. The CDR3 DNA is TGCAGTGCTAGTACTAGCGCCAAAGAGACCCAGTACTTC.